This passage covers 32 T cell receptor beta chains from one sample sequenced in a study of blood T cell repertoires in COVID-19. Sequenced by immunoSEQ multiplex PCR; TCRdb stores in-frame clones only, minus some. In the table there are more than 95,000 clones, 70% to 90% of which are singletons. Specimen: peripheral blood. These receptors all come from a human donor in a cohort sampled during active COVID-19.

This rearrangement joins TRBV9 to TRBJ1-6; D is unclear. CDR3 length: 14 amino acids. In germline, CDR1 is SGDLS, CDR2 YYNGEE. The V end lost 2 bases, the J end lost 9 bases, and 12 bases lay between the germline ends. The CDR3 DNA is TGTGCCAGCAGCGTCAAAGGTGGAGGTTCACCCCTCCACTTT. Its protein product is CASSVKGGGSPLHF.

This chain links TRBV6-5 with TRBJ1-6; possible D gene TRBD1, 6 bases. The CDR3 is 15 amino acids. Germline lookup yields CDR1 MNHEY and CDR2 SVGAGI. V lost 8 bases and J 7 bases, leaving 18 bases between the germline ends. The CDR3 region has the DNA TGTGCCAGCGATTCCGGGACACTTTTCAATTCACCCCTCCACTTT. Translation: CASDSGTLFNSPLHF.

The rearrangement links TRBV6-4 to TRBJ2-2, with D perhaps TRBD1 (5 bases). V was trimmed by 6 bases and J by 1 base, leaving 9 bases between them. Germline V gene data show CDR1 as MRHNA and CDR2 as SNTAGT. The length of the CDR3 is 14 residues. For the CDR3, the DNA is TGTGCCAGCAGCCCTGGACAGAACACCGGGGAGCTGTTTTTT. This codes for CASSPGQNTGELFF.

V and J are TRBV5-1 and TRBJ2-1; the match to TRBD2 covers 8 bases. With 1 base clipped from V and 11 bases from J, the junction kept 5 bases outside the gene matches. Germline V gene lookup returns CDR1 SGHRS and CDR2 YFSETQ. There are 13 residues in the CDR3. In DNA form, the CDR3 reads TGCGCCAGCAGCTTGCCGGGGGGGGGCAAGCAGTTCTTC. It translates to CASSLPGGGKQFF. The whole variable domain, remainder taken from reference TRBV5-1 and TRBJ2-1, is KAGVTQTPRYLIKTRGQQVTLSCSPISGHRSVSWYQQTPGQGLQFLFEYFSETQRNKGNFPGRFSGRQFSNSRSEMNVSTLELGDSALYLCASSLPGGGKQFFGPGTRLTVL.

This chain links TRBV2 with TRBJ1-6; tentatively, D is TRBD1 (6 bases). The CDR3 length is 14 residues. Trimming took 6 bases from V and 5 from J, leaving 11 bases between them. Germline V gives CDR1 SNHLY, CDR2 FYNNEI. In DNA form, the CDR3 reads TGTGCCAGCAGGTCAGGGGTGCATAATTCACCCCTCCACTTT. As protein: CASRSGVHNSPLHF.

This clone was observed a handful of times. CDR3 sequence: CASSPTSDRPNTEAFF. The CDR3 bases are TGTGCCAGCAGTCCGACCTCGGACAGACCGAACACTGAAGCTTTCTTT. The chain combines TRBV25-1 with TRBJ1-1; a possible D gene is TRBD1 (6 bases). Per germline, CDR1 MGHDK and CDR2 SYGVNS. The V end was cut by 5 bases, the J end by 1 base, with 17 bases between. This CDR3 contains 16 residues.

Details on this clone: The same CDR3 arises from other DNA sequences in this sample as well. The gene calls are TRBV4-1 and TRBJ2-7, with 8 bases identical to TRBD1. V shed 0 bases and J 3 bases; nucleotides not matched to a gene: 4. This CDR3 comprises 15 residues. Germline CDR1 reads MGHRA; CDR2 reads YSYEKL. The CDR3 DNA reads TGCGCCAGCAGCCAAGACAGGACAGGGTACTACGAGCAGTACTTC. It codes for CASSQDRTGYYEQYF.

This clone occurred once. The chain has TRBV5-1 and TRBJ2-3; 8 bases map to TRBD2. J gave up 5 bases and V 0 bases, and 8 bases lay outside the gene matches. The CDR3 has 16 residues. The V gene's germline CDR1 is SGHRS and CDR2 YFSETQ. Here the CDR3 reads CASSLAREVGLDTQYF. CDR3 DNA: TGCGCCAGCAGCTTGGCGCGGGAGGTCGGGTTAGATACGCAGTATTTT. Based on the CDR3 plus reference TRBV5-1 and TRBJ2-3, the full variable domain is KAGVTQTPRYLIKTRGQQVTLSCSPISGHRSVSWYQQTPGQGLQFLFEYFSETQRNKGNFPGRFSGRQFSNSRSEMNVSTLELGDSALYLCASSLAREVGLDTQYFGPGTRLTVL.

The chain employs TRBV29-1 and TRBJ2-5; perhaps TRBD2 as D (6 bases). Germline V gene sequence: CDR1 SQVTM, CDR2 ANQGSEA. Trimming removed 4 bases at V and 4 bases at J, with 13 bases between. This CDR3 spans 13 amino acids. CDR3 in amino acids: CSVGVAVVETQYF. CDR3 bases: TGCAGCGTTGGGGTAGCGGTAGTAGAGACCCAGTACTTC.

This clone was counted between two and nine times. The J gene is TRBJ1-5, the V gene TRBV28, with D perhaps matching TRBD1 (6 bases). Germline CDR1 is MDHEN and CDR2 is SYDVKM. This CDR3 region has 14 residues. V lost 7 bases to trimming and J lost 4 bases, with 14 bases between them. CDR3 sequence (DNA): TGTGCCAGCAACACCCGGACAGTTAATCAGCCCCAGCATTTT. It codes for CASNTRTVNQPQHF.

The genes are TRBV11-2 and TRBJ2-2, with 10 nucleotides matching TRBD2. Trimming cost V 4 bases and J 3 bases; bases outside gene matches: 11. Per the germline V gene, CDR1 is SGHAT and CDR2 is FQNNGV. This CDR3 has 18 amino acids. Here the CDR3 reads CASSSVWLAGEDTGELFF. DNA of the CDR3: TGTGCCAGCAGCTCCGTCTGGCTAGCGGGGGAGGACACCGGGGAGCTGTTTTTT.

This clone was seen a single time. The chain carries TRBV5-1 and TRBJ1-2; 7 nucleotides match TRBD1. Trimming cost V 4 bases and J 3 bases; bases outside gene matches: 3. Germline CDR1 is SGHRS and CDR2 is YFSETQ. This CDR3 has 13 amino acids. The CDR3 spells CASSQGGDYGYTF. The CDR3 DNA sequence: TGCGCCAGCAGCCAGGGGGGCGACTATGGCTACACCTTC.

This chain connects TRBV11-2 to TRBJ2-7; 12 bases match TRBD2. Per germline, CDR1 SGHAT and CDR2 FQNNGV. V shed 7 bases, J shed 1 base, and the junction held 5 bases outside the gene matches. The CDR3 length is 15 residues. The CDR3 here is CASTPGLAGSYEQYF. CDR3 in DNA: TGTGCCAGCACCCCGGGACTAGCGGGTTCCTACGAGCAGTACTTC.

The chain has TRBV15 and TRBJ2-3; a weak D match, TRBD2 (5 bases). V was cut by 5 bases and J by 7 bases, with 10 bases left in between. CDR3 length equals 12 residues. CDR1 is LNHNV, CDR2 YYDKDF, per germline (reference sequence). The CDR3 region is CATSGRENTQYF. In DNA, the CDR3 is TGTGCCACCAGCGGGAGAGAGAATACGCAGTATTTT.

This chain joins TRBV4-1 and TRBJ1-1; TRBD1 matches 9 bases. The CDR3 length is 18 residues. The junction had 9 bases not matched to a gene; V was cut back by 0 bases and J by 1 base. In germline, CDR1 is MGHRA, CDR2 YSYEKL. CDR3 bases: TGCGCCAGCAGCCAAGATATTACAGGGGGCGCAGGGAACACTGAAGCTTTCTTT. It yields the protein CASSQDITGGAGNTEAFF.

The chain couples TRBV19 to TRBJ1-1, with D unresolved. The CDR3 loop spans 14 amino acids. V was clipped by 3 bases and J by 0 bases, with 8 bases between them. In germline, CDR1 is LNHDA, CDR2 SQIVND (reference sequence). CDR3 amino acids: CASSIEPMNTEAFF. The CDR3 coding sequence is TGTGCCAGTAGTATCGAGCCTATGAACACTGAAGCTTTCTTT.

This rearrangement joins TRBV6-2 or TRBV6-3 to TRBJ1-5; a weak D match, TRBD1 (6 bases). Germline loops: CDR1 MNHEY, CDR2 SVGEGT. V lost 6 bases to trimming and J lost 10 bases, with 13 bases between them. The CDR3 has 12 amino acids. DNA for the CDR3: TGTGCCAGCAGCAACAGGGTTAGTCCCCAGCATTTT. Its translation: CASSNRVSPQHF.

The rearrangement uses TRBV6-6 and TRBJ2-2; 11 bases map to TRBD2. V lost 8 bases to trimming and J lost 0 bases; unmatched junction nucleotides: 2. Germline CDR1 is MNHNY and CDR2 is SVGAGI (reference sequence). This CDR3 region has 15 residues. CDR3: CASGGLAANTGELFF. CDR3 nucleotide sequence: TGTGCCAGCGGGGGACTAGCGGCGAACACCGGGGAGCTGTTTTTT.

The V call is TRBV12-3 or TRBV12-4, the J call TRBJ1-2; TRBD1 aligns across 7 bases. CDR3 length: 13 amino acids. Unmatched junction bases numbered 7, after V lost 6 bases and J lost 6 bases. CDR3 in amino acids: CASSRGGGHGYTF. In DNA form, the CDR3 reads TGTGCCAGCAGCCGAGGAGGGGGCCATGGCTACACCTTC.

CDR3 region: CSASRTPLSYEQYF. CDR3 DNA: TGCAGTGCCAGTAGGACACCCCTTTCCTACGAGCAGTACTTC. This rearrangement joins TRBV20-1 to TRBJ2-7, with TRBD1 as a possible D gene (5 bases). The CDR3 spans 14 residues. Trimming took off 6 bases at V and 1 base at J, with 16 bases between the two ends. Germline CDR1 DFQATT, CDR2 SNEGSKA (reference sequence).

The chain joins TRBV11-2 to TRBJ2-7, with TRBD2 matching 10 bases. There are 19 residues in the CDR3. The V gene's germline CDR1 is SGHAT and CDR2 FQNNGV. J lost 4 bases, V lost 7 bases, and 22 bases had no gene match. CDR3 sequence: CASTERRVWGTSDFYEQYF. CDR3 DNA sequence: TGTGCCAGCACCGAGAGGCGGGTGTGGGGGACTAGCGACTTTTACGAGCAGTACTTC.

This clone was seen once. The chain is built from TRBV14 and TRBJ1-2; possibly TRBD1 for D (6 bases). Germline CDR1 reads SGHDN; CDR2 reads FVKESK. The V and J ends lost 0 bases and 4 bases respectively, with 21 bases between them. The CDR3 totals 18 residues. Here the CDR3 reads CASSQDRRQGMGAYGYTF. CDR3 bases: TGTGCCAGCAGCCAAGATCGGAGGCAGGGCATGGGGGCCTATGGCTACACCTTC. Looking up the rest from reference TRBV14 and TRBJ1-2 gives the full variable domain: EAGVTQFPSHSVIEKGQTVTLRCDPISGHDNLYWYRRVMGKEIKFLLHFVKESKQDESGMPNNRFLAERTGGTYSTLKVQPAELEDSGVYFCASSQDRRQGMGAYGYTFGSGTRLTVV.

The chain links TRBV29-1 to TRBJ2-1, with TRBD2 identical over 8 bases. Germline trimming cut 4 bases from V and 6 bases from J; bases unmatched to any gene: 8. The CDR3 consists of 14 residues. Germline V gene lookup returns CDR1 SQVTM and CDR2 ANQGSEA. The CDR3: CSVGNSAGGNEQFF. The CDR3 region has the DNA TGCAGCGTTGGGAACTCGGCGGGGGGCAATGAGCAGTTCTTC.

This clone has just a few counts. The chain couples TRBV14 to TRBJ2-7, with a weak D call TRBD2 (7 bases). Looked up from germline, CDR1 is SGHDN and CDR2 is FVKESK. Trimming left V 3 bases short and J 8 bases short, with 14 bases between. The CDR3 is 13 amino acids. CDR3 sequence: CASSQGRGAQQYF. CDR3 bases: TGTGCCAGCAGCCAGGGGAGGGGGGCACAGCAGTACTTC.

The chain is built from TRBV4-1 and TRBJ2-7; a possible D gene is TRBD1 (5 bases). The CDR3 contains 15 residues. Germline CDR1 MGHRA, CDR2 YSYEKL. The germline V and J ends were trimmed by 3 bases and 0 bases, with 12 bases remaining between them. The CDR3 nucleotides are TGCGCCAGCAGCCACAGGGCCCTGACCTCCTACGAGCAGTACTTC. This gives the protein CASSHRALTSYEQYF.

This clone was counted a few times. The chain is built from TRBV3-1 (or the pseudogene TRBV3-2) and TRBJ1-5, with D unclear. The V end was cut by 0 bases, the J end by 3 bases, with 3 bases between. Germline assignment: CDR1 LGHDT and CDR2 YNNKEL (reference sequence). The length of the CDR3 is 13 residues. CDR3 protein: CASSQDINQPQHF. For the CDR3, the DNA is TGTGCCAGCAGCCAAGACATCAATCAGCCCCAGCATTTT.

This clone has only one observation. The chain employs TRBV11-1 and TRBJ2-1, with 8 bases that match TRBD2. CDR3 size: 14 residues. The J segment lost 8 bases and the V segment lost 5 bases, leaving 8 bases of the junction unmatched. Germline V gene data show CDR1 as SGHAT and CDR2 as FQDESV (reference sequence). The DNA for the CDR3 is TGTGCCAGCAGCCGGCCAGCGGGAGACGATGAGCAGTTCTTC. It codes for CASSRPAGDDEQFF.

The chain recombines TRBV7-9 with TRBJ2-1; 11 nucleotides align to TRBD2. This CDR3 region has 19 residues. J gave up 2 bases and V 4 bases, and 13 bases lay outside the gene matches. Germline V gene data show CDR1 as SEHNR and CDR2 as FQNEAQ (reference sequence). This CDR3 is CASSSRLAGLRSPYNEQFF. Here the CDR3 DNA reads TGTGCCAGCAGCTCCCGACTAGCGGGACTTCGGTCGCCCTACAATGAGCAGTTCTTC.

The chain links TRBV5-4 to TRBJ1-1, with D maybe TRBD1 (5 bases). The germline V gene has CDR1 SGHNT and CDR2 YYREEE (reference sequence). V shed 1 base and J shed 1 base, with 8 bases lying between them. The CDR3 is made up of 14 amino acids. The CDR3 loop reads CASSLKRGNTEAFF. The CDR3 nucleotides read TGTGCCAGCAGCTTGAAAAGGGGGAACACTGAAGCTTTCTTT. Full variable domain (outside the CDR3, taken from reference TRBV5-4 and TRBJ1-1): ETGVTQSPTHLIKTRGQQVTLRCSSQSGHNTVSWYQQALGQGPQFIFQYYREEENGRGNFPPRFSGLQFPNYSSELNVNALELDDSALYLCASSLKRGNTEAFFGQGTRLTVV.

The chain combines TRBV11-2 with TRBJ2-1, with D possibly TRBD1 on 6 matching bases. Deletions cut 4 bases from V and 4 bases from J, with 11 bases between. Germline assignment: CDR1 SGHAT and CDR2 FQNNGV. This CDR3 region has 14 residues. This CDR3 reads CASSYRDRYNEQFF. Here the CDR3 DNA reads TGTGCCAGCAGCTACCGCGACAGGTACAATGAGCAGTTCTTC.

V and J are TRBV21-1 and TRBJ2-5; the table's D call TRBD1 went unverified against the DNA. TRBV21-1 is a known pseudogene. The CDR3 contains 14 residues. CDR3 bases: TGTGCCAGCAGCAAATGGACAGACCAAGAGACCCAGTACTTC. The encoded protein is CASSKWTDQETQYF.

This chain links TRBV13 with TRBJ2-3; the match to TRBD2 covers 9 bases. Germline assignment: CDR1 PRHDT and CDR2 FYEKMQ (reference sequence). V gave up 3 bases and J gave up 1 base; unmatched junction bases: 2. This CDR3 region has 15 residues. The CDR3 spells CASSFRLAGTDTQYF. The CDR3 nucleotides are TGTGCCAGCAGCTTCCGACTAGCGGGCACAGATACGCAGTATTTT.